This TCR beta chain is drawn from a study of T-cell memory formation after mild COVID-19. Findings of the study overall: The finding that pre-infection memory included some responding clones suggested that cross-reactive memory joined.

V was clipped by 0 bases and J by 2 bases; unmatched bases: 2. This CDR3 contains 16 residues. Details on this clonotype: Antigen specificity is unknown.

TCRdb used MiXCR to reprocess the 5' RACE reads, holding one entry per CDR3 protein. This sample yields fewer than 700,000 distinct CDR3 sequences, of which approximately 19% are seen a single time; around 12% belongs to the top ten. The chain joins TRBV12-3 or TRBV12-4 to TRBJ2-1; 9 positions match TRBD2. Sequencing used PBMCs or a T cell subset sorted from them (not recorded which). This clonotype originated in an adult woman who had mild COVID-19 (a few samples of this study predate the infection). Cell type and time point are not known. The CDR3 loop reads CASSLAGTSPYNEQFF. The CDR3 DNA reads TGTGCCAGCAGTTTAGCGGGGACTAGCCCCTACAATGAGCAGTTCTTC.